The next 15 T cell receptor beta chains were all read from a single sample in a study of blood T cell repertoires in COVID-19. Assay: immunoSEQ multiplex PCR; the TCRdb copy retains only in-frame clones and omits some. The table shows 89,000 or so clones, with about 90% occurring only once. The specimen was peripheral blood. All receptors derive from a man in his fifties with COVID-19, enrolled during active disease.

The chain carries TRBV2 and TRBJ2-7, with 9 bases matching TRBD2. J was trimmed by 4 bases and V by 2 bases; bases with no gene match: 9. The CDR3 loop spans 16 amino acids. Germline V gene sequence: CDR1 SNHLY, CDR2 FYNNEI. The chain's CDR3 is CASSEPPQRGVYEQYF. The CDR3 DNA is TGTGCCAGCAGTGAACCCCCCCAGCGGGGGGTATACGAGCAGTACTTC.

The chain employs TRBV11-1 and TRBJ2-7; 9 positions match TRBD2. This CDR3 has 14 residues. J was trimmed by 1 base and V by 5 bases; bases with no gene match: 3. Germline lookup yields CDR1 SGHAT and CDR2 FQDESV (reference sequence). The CDR3 region has the DNA TGTGCCAGCAGCCGCGGGGGGGCATCCTACGAGCAGTACTTC. Translated: CASSRGGASYEQYF.

V gene TRBV6-5 combines with J gene TRBJ1-6, with TRBD1 identical over 7 bases. After removal of 2 bases from V and 10 bases from J, the junction contained 5 bases not matched to a gene. Germline V gene data show CDR1 as MNHEY and CDR2 as SVGAGI. The CDR3 is 14 residues long. CDR3 coding DNA: TGTGCCAGCAGTTACCAGGGGGGAAGGTCACCCCTCCACTTT. This codes for CASSYQGGRSPLHF.

This sequence joins TRBV9 and TRBJ2-7; a possible D gene is TRBD1 (6 bases). The CDR3 consists of 14 residues. The V gene lost 3 bases and the J gene lost 1 base, with 11 bases spanning the gap. The germline V gene encodes CDR1 SGDLS and CDR2 YYNGEE. The CDR3 region has the DNA TGTGCCAGCAGCGAGGGGACACCTTCCTACGAGCAGTACTTC. Protein sequence: CASSEGTPSYEQYF.

In its sample, this clone was seen once. This chain joins TRBV7-9 and TRBJ2-7, with D possibly matching TRBD1 (6 bases). There are 13 residues in the CDR3. Per the germline V gene, CDR1 is SEHNR and CDR2 is FQNEAQ (reference sequence). V gave up 7 bases and J gave up 4 bases, with 14 bases separating them. For the CDR3, the DNA is TGTGCCAGCACACCCGGGACACCTTACGAGCAGTACTTC. Translation: CASTPGTPYEQYF.

The chain carries TRBV5-1 and TRBJ2-1, with a weak D call TRBD1 (6 bases). The V end was cut by 0 bases, the J end by 4 bases, with 8 bases between. Germline V gene lookup returns CDR1 SGHRS and CDR2 YFSETQ. The length of the CDR3 is 14 residues. DNA for the CDR3: TGCGCCAGCAGCTTGGGGGGGCCTTACAATGAGCAGTTCTTC. Amino acid sequence: CASSLGGPYNEQFF.

This chain uses TRBV5-1 with TRBJ1-1, with 10 bases matching TRBD1. The germline gives CDR1 SGHRS, CDR2 YFSETQ. Trimming cost V 4 bases and J 3 bases; bases outside gene matches: 3. This CDR3 has 14 amino acids. The CDR3 nucleotides read TGCGCCAGCAGCCGACAGGGGGCCGACACTGAAGCTTTCTTT. Amino acid sequence: CASSRQGADTEAFF.

The J gene is TRBJ1-6, the V gene TRBV11-1; D is undetermined. The CDR3 covers 16 residues. V lost 5 bases and J lost 9, with 20 bases in between. Germline values: CDR1 SGHAT, CDR2 FQDESV (reference sequence). CDR3 coding DNA: TGTGCCAGCAGCATGGGCGCGCGTTGGCGCCTTTCACCCCTCCACTTT. Encoded protein: CASSMGARWRLSPLHF.

This clone was recorded only once. The chain uses TRBV12-3 or TRBV12-4 and TRBJ1-5; tentatively, D is TRBD1 (5 bases). This CDR3 contains 12 residues. V shed 6 bases and J shed 7 bases, with 10 bases lying between them. CDR3 nucleotides: TGTGCCAGCAGCATATGGGGCCAGCCCCAGCATTTT. It yields the protein CASSIWGQPQHF.

The J gene is TRBJ1-2, the V gene TRBV6-2 or TRBV6-3, with TRBD1 matching over 11 bases. Germline V CDR1 and CDR2: MNHEY, SVGEGT. This CDR3 comprises 15 residues. V gave up 2 bases and J gave up 4 bases; unmatched junction bases: 3. CDR3 nucleotides: TGTGCCAGCAGTTACGGGACAGGGGGTATCTATGGCTACACCTTC. It encodes CASSYGTGGIYGYTF.

The J gene is TRBJ1-6, the V gene TRBV4-1; no reliable D call. The CDR3 runs to 17 residues. Germline CDR1 MGHRA, CDR2 YSYEKL. With 0 bases removed from V and 4 bases from J, the gap between germline ends came to 13 bases. CDR3 in DNA: TGCGCCAGCAGCCAAGAGGAAGGGAGGCTATATAATTCACCCCTCCACTTT. Translated: CASSQEEGRLYNSPLHF.

The table lists this clone with a count of one. For the CDR3, the DNA is TGTGCCAGCAGCCAAGGACAGCGCGGGCCCCAGCATTTT. Translating it yields CASSQGQRGPQHF. V and J are TRBV3-1 (or the pseudogene TRBV3-2) and TRBJ1-5; possible D gene TRBD1, 5 bases. The CDR3 extends over 13 amino acids. Looked up from germline, CDR1 is LGHDT and CDR2 is YNNKEL (reference sequence). Trimming removed 1 base at V and 9 bases at J, with 10 bases between.

This clone was seen once. The CDR3 loop reads CASSPPGRGDNQPQHF. CDR3 sequence (DNA): TGTGCCAGCTCACCACCGGGCAGGGGGGACAATCAGCCCCAGCATTTT. The chain joins TRBV18 to TRBJ1-5; 7 positions match TRBD1. CDR3 length: 16 residues. J gave up 3 bases and V 0 bases, and 5 bases lay outside the gene matches. Germline CDR1 and CDR2: KGHSH and LQKENI.

This chain uses TRBV18 with TRBJ1-5, with 7 bases lining up with TRBD1. The V gene end was trimmed by 3 bases and the J gene end by 2 bases; junction bases not matched to a gene: 1. CDR1 and CDR2 from the germline V gene are KGHSH and LQKENI. The CDR3 is 14 amino acids. CDR3 loop: CASSPTGGNQPQHF. Written as DNA, the CDR3 is TGTGCCAGCTCACCTACAGGGGGCAATCAGCCCCAGCATTTT.

The CDR3 DNA reads as TGTGCCACCAGTGAGGCAATCTCCTACAATGAGCAGTTCTTC. Amino acids: CATSEAISYNEQFF. This chain links TRBV24-1 with TRBJ2-1; the D is unclear. The CDR3 is made up of 14 amino acids. V shed 4 bases and J shed 0 bases, with 6 bases lying between them. CDR1 is KGHDR and CDR2 is SFDVKD in the germline V gene.